A selection of T cell receptor beta chains follows, all from one sample in a study of CD8+ T cells in alopecia areata. TCRdb keeps only in-frame clones here, not all; method: immunoSEQ multiplex PCR. The sample has about 200,000 clones; around two fifths are singletons. The input for sequencing was CD4+ T cells sorted from blood, taken at approximately week 30, from a patient treated with tofacitinib. These receptors were taken from a human donor with alopecia areata. Each CDR3 is given with its conserved first and last residue. The D gene is left open where the match is weak. Clone size, where shown, is once, few, many, or a class for clones that have expanded.

TRBD1	TRBV15	-	TRBJ2-2	14	TGTGCCACCAGCAGACAGACAGGGGTCGGGGAGCTGTTTTTT	CATSRQTGVGELFF
-	TRBV19	many	TRBJ2-1	13	TGTGCCAGTAGTCCGGGAGCCTACAATGAGCAGTTCTTC	CASSPGAYNEQFF
-	TRBV5-1	few	TRBJ2-1	14	TGCGCCAGCAGCTTAGGGGGTAGCCTCAATGAGCAGTTCTTC	CASSLGGSLNEQFF
TRBD1	TRBV4-1	few	TRBJ2-7	15	TGCGCCAGCAGCCCCATGGGGACAGGTTCTTACGAGCAGTACTTC	CASSPMGTGSYEQYF
-	TRBV2	few	TRBJ2-1	13	TGTGCCAGCAGTGACAGGGCTTGGAATGAGCAGTTCTTC	CASSDRAWNEQFF
TRBD1	TRBV2	-	TRBJ1-2	11	TGTGCCAGCACCGACAGGGAGCAGTTCACCTTC	CASTDREQFTF
TRBD1	TRBV30	-	TRBJ1-1	14	TGTGCCTGGAGTAAGGGGACAGAGAACACTGAAGCTTTCTTT	CAWSKGTENTEAFF
-	TRBV19	few	TRBJ2-1	13	TGTGCCAGTAGTCGACTGGGATACAATGAGCAGTTCTTC	CASSRLGYNEQFF
TRBD2	TRBV7-9	-	TRBJ2-4	17	TGTGCCAGCAGCTTAACCCTCGGGGGGGCAGCCAAAAACATTCAGTACTTC	CASSLTLGGAAKNIQYF
TRBD2	TRBV7-9	many	TRBJ2-1	15	TGTGCCAGCAGCATGGGACTAGCGAGGAACAATGAGCAGTTCTTC	CASSMGLARNNEQFF
-	TRBV30	-	TRBJ1-1	15	TGTGCCTGGAGTAATAAGGGGACACAAAACACTGAAGCTTTCTTT	CAWSNKGTQNTEAFF
-	TRBV6-5	-	TRBJ1-2	14	TGTGCCAGCAGTTACTCGGGCAGGGTCTATGGCTACACCTTC	CASSYSGRVYGYTF
-	TRBV6-5	-	TRBJ1-2	14	TGTGCCAGCAGTGATGGGACAACCCGATCTGGCTACACCTTC	CASSDGTTRSGYTF
-	TRBV5-6	-	TRBJ2-5	14	TGTGCCAGCAGCTTAGGGCAGGGCCAAGAGACCCAGTACTTC	CASSLGQGQETQYF
-	TRBV2	-	TRBJ2-7	16	TGTGCCAGCAGTGAACCCCCCCAAGGCGGACCCTACGAGCAGTACTTC	CASSEPPQGGPYEQYF
TRBD1	TRBV5-1	-	TRBJ1-3	17	TGCGCCAGCAGCTCTGCCCCGACAGGGAGCTCTGGAAACACCATATATTTT	CASSSAPTGSSGNTIYF
-	TRBV6-1	-	TRBJ2-4	13	TGTGCCAGCAGTGAAGCGGCCCGGGCCCTATTATTCTTC	CASSEAARALLFF
-	TRBV4-1	-	TRBJ1-5	16	TGCGCCAGCAGCCGCACGGCGGACGTAAGCAATCAGCCCCAGCATTTT	CASSRTADVSNQPQHF
TRBD2	TRBV7-2	-	TRBJ2-2	15	TGTGCCAGCAGCTTGGGACTAGCGGGGACCGGGGAGCTGTTTTTT	CASSLGLAGTGELFF
-	TRBV29-1	-	TRBJ1-2	14	TGCAGCGTTGTAGGGGACCCTGCTAACTATGGCTACACCTTC	CSVVGDPANYGYTF
-	TRBV14	few	TRBJ2-7	15	TGTGCCAGCAGCCAAGGACAGTTCCCCACCTACGAGCAGTACTTC	CASSQGQFPTYEQYF
-	TRBV30	-	TRBJ1-2	13	TGTGCCTGCCCCGTAGGGGGTCACTATGGCTACACCTTC	CACPVGGHYGYTF
TRBD1	TRBV5-6	-	TRBJ1-2	12	TGTGCCAGCAGCACCGGGACAGGATACTACACCTTC	CASSTGTGYYTF
-	TRBV29-1	-	TRBJ2-1	12	TGCAGCGTGAAGCAATTAGAGAATGAGCAGTTCTTC	CSVKQLENEQFF
-	TRBV7-2	-	TRBJ1-2	13	TGTGCCAGCAGCCCAAGGGGGGACTATGGCTACACCTTC	CASSPRGDYGYTF
TRBD1	TRBV18	-	TRBJ1-2	13	TGTGCCAGCTCACCCCAGGACAGGGAGGGCTACACCTTC	CASSPQDREGYTF
-	TRBV7-9	few	TRBJ1-1	14	TGTGCCAGCAGCCCTCCTACTAGGAACACTGAAGCTTTCTTT	CASSPPTRNTEAFF
TRBD2	TRBV4-2	few	TRBJ2-1	19	TGTGCCAGCAGCCAGAGGACTAGCGGGAGTTCGGGTTCCTACAATGAGCAGTTCTTC	CASSQRTSGSSGSYNEQFF
-	TRBV19	few	TRBJ1-1	14	TGTGCCAGTAGTATGGGCTCCCCTGGCACTGAAGCTTTCTTT	CASSMGSPGTEAFF